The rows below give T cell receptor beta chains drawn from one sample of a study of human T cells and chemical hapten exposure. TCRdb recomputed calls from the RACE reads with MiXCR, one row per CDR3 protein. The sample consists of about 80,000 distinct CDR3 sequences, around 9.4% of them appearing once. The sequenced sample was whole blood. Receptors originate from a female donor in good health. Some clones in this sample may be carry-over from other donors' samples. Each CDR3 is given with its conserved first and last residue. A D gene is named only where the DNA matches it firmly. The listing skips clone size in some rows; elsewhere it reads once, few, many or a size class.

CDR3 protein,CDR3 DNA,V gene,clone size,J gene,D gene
CASSYSKKEKLFF,TGTGCCAGCAGTTACTCGAAAAAAGAAAAACTGTTTTTT,TRBV6-5,NA,TRBJ1-4,NA
CASSPRPGTGEAAFF,TGTGCCAGCAGCCCACGTCCCGGGACAGGGGAGGCGGCTTTCTTT,TRBV5-4,many,TRBJ1-1,TRBD1
CASRTGHEQYF,TGTGCCAGCAGGACAGGGCACGAGCAGTACTTC,TRBV5-6,NA,TRBJ2-7,TRBD1
CATSDSRVGYEQYF,TGTGCCACCAGTGATTCCCGTGTCGGCTACGAGCAGTACTTC,TRBV24-1,NA,TRBJ2-7,NA
CSVADSGNTIYF,TGCAGCGTTGCAGACTCTGGAAACACCATATATTTT,TRBV29-1,many,TRBJ1-3,NA
CASSQMARNYGYTF,TGTGCCAGCAGCCAAATGGCGCGGAACTATGGCTACACCTTC,TRBV3-1,few,TRBJ1-2,NA
CASSYPGTYEQYF,TGTGCCAGCAGTTACCCAGGGACCTACGAGCAGTACTTC,TRBV6-5,many,TRBJ2-7,NA
CSAITGGRDEQYF,TGCAGTGCGATTACAGGGGGGAGGGACGAGCAGTACTTC,TRBV20-1,many,TRBJ2-7,NA
CASRDRDSGANVLTF,TGTGCCAGCCGGGACAGGGACTCTGGGGCCAACGTCCTGACTTTC,TRBV10-3,few,TRBJ2-6,TRBD1
CASSPLQLLTAQPQHF,TGTGCCAGCAGCCCACTTCAGTTACTTACGGCTCAGCCCCAGCATTTT,TRBV6-2/TRBV6-3,few,TRBJ1-5,NA
CASRFRGTEAFF,TGTGCCAGCAGATTCAGGGGGACTGAAGCTTTCTTT,TRBV12-3/TRBV12-4,NA,TRBJ1-1,TRBD1
CASSLWTGSTDTQYF,TGTGCCAGCAGCTTGTGGACGGGGAGCACAGATACGCAGTATTTT,TRBV5-5,many,TRBJ2-3,NA
CSAPAQTEAFF,TGCAGTGCACCGGCGCAAACTGAAGCTTTCTTT,TRBV20-1,many,TRBJ1-1,NA
CASSLVWAPTHSTDTQYF,TGTGCCAGCAGCTTGGTATGGGCCCCGACCCACAGCACAGATACGCAGTATTTT,TRBV5-6,few,TRBJ2-3,NA
CASIPGDGADTQYF,TGTGCCAGCATCCCCGGAGATGGGGCAGATACGCAGTATTTT,TRBV6-4,many,TRBJ2-3,NA
CASSGQGEKLFF,TGTGCCAGCAGCGGACAGGGGGAAAAACTGTTTTTT,TRBV7-9,many,TRBJ1-4,TRBD1
CASSSYRTSGGLGGGFNEQFF,TGTGCCAGCAGCTCTTACCGGACTAGCGGGGGGTTGGGTGGGGGCTTCAATGAGCAGTTCTTC,TRBV5-4,few,TRBJ2-1,TRBD2
CASSYQHLDNEKLFF,TGTGCCAGCAGTTATCAACACCTCGATAATGAAAAACTGTTTTTT,TRBV6-5,NA,TRBJ1-4,NA
CSVELRRFDEQFF,TGCAGCGTTGAGCTCCGAAGGTTCGATGAGCAGTTCTTC,TRBV29-1,many,TRBJ2-1,NA
CASSPGGGLGGYTF,TGTGCCAGCTCACCGGGTGGAGGTCTCGGAGGCTACACCTTC,TRBV18,NA,TRBJ1-2,NA
CSWKGQGDTEAFF,TGCAGCTGGAAGGGGCAAGGGGACACTGAAGCTTTCTTT,TRBV20-1,many,TRBJ1-1,NA
CASSLRGASTDTQYF,TGTGCCAGCAGCTTACGGGGGGCTAGCACAGATACGCAGTATTTT,TRBV7-2,NA,TRBJ2-3,NA
CASSRTNDRVADTQYF,TGCGCCAGCAGTCGAACAAACGACAGGGTTGCAGATACGCAGTATTTT,TRBV5-1,many,TRBJ2-3,TRBD1
CASSQDRLDSGWILQETQYF,TGTGCCAGCAGCCAAGATCGATTGGACAGCGGATGGATTTTACAAGAGACCCAGTACTTC,TRBV3-1,many,TRBJ2-5,NA
CASSPTGDSNQPQHF,TGCGCCAGCAGCCCGACAGGGGATAGCAATCAGCCCCAGCATTTT,TRBV5-1,few,TRBJ1-5,TRBD1
CASSIGQSADTQYF,TGTGCCAGCAGCATTGGACAGTCAGCGGATACGCAGTATTTT,TRBV11-2,NA,TRBJ2-3,NA
CSVFSGGAQYF,TGCAGCGTTTTTTCCGGGGGTGCCCAGTACTTC,TRBV29-1,many,TRBJ2-7,NA
CASSSPGDTEAFF,TGTGCCAGCAGCTCCCCAGGGGACACTGAAGCTTTCTTT,TRBV12-3/TRBV12-4,NA,TRBJ1-1,NA
CASSQWDSNQPRHF,TGTGCCAGCAGCCAATGGGACAGCAATCAGCCCCGGCATTTT,TRBV3-1,NA,TRBJ1-5,TRBD1
CASSKDRSNQPQHF,TGTGCCAGCAGTAAGGACAGAAGCAATCAGCCCCAGCATTTT,TRBV6-2/TRBV6-3,many,TRBJ1-5,NA
CASSFTGASTLGQPQHF,TGTGCCAGCAGCTTCACAGGGGCTTCAACTCTCGGTCAGCCCCAGCATTTT,TRBV7-8,NA,TRBJ1-5,TRBD1
CASSLFVPPGQYF,TGCGCCAGCAGCTTGTTTGTTCCCCCGGGGCAGTACTTC,TRBV5-1,few,TRBJ2-7,NA
CASSLCFGLAGTQSTNSTDTQYF,TGTGCCAGCAGTTTATGTTTTGGGCTAGCGGGGACCCAGTCTACTAATAGCACAGATACGCAGTATTTT,TRBV27,few,TRBJ2-3,TRBD2
CASSLRMTSGRGKETQYF,TGTGCCAGCAGTCTTAGAATGACTAGCGGTCGGGGGAAAGAGACCCAGTACTTC,TRBV7-9,NA,TRBJ2-5,TRBD2
CASSLAGGVGNDGYTF,TGTGCCAGCAGTTTGGCAGGGGGAGTAGGTAACGATGGCTACACCTTC,TRBV12-3/TRBV12-4,few,TRBJ1-2,TRBD1
CASSLRPNGLSEQYF,TGTGCCAGCAGCTTACGCCCAAACGGGTTGTCCGAGCAGTACTTC,TRBV7-9,few,TRBJ2-7,NA
CASSPEGRVPYTEAFF,TGTGCCAGCAGCCCCGAGGGGCGAGTTCCTTACACTGAAGCTTTCTTT,TRBV12-3/TRBV12-4,few,TRBJ1-1,NA
CSASAGLAGGRNEQYF,TGCAGTGCTAGCGCGGGACTAGCGGGGGGGAGGAACGAGCAGTACTTC,TRBV20-1,many,TRBJ2-7,TRBD2
CASSLGGPSTDTQYF,TGCGCCAGCAGCTTGGGGGGGCCTAGCACAGATACGCAGTATTTT,TRBV5-1,many,TRBJ2-3,NA
CASSFAGGRTEAFF,TGCGCCAGCAGCTTTGCGGGCGGGAGGACTGAAGCTTTCTTT,TRBV5-1,many,TRBJ1-1,NA
CASSYWGGQETQYF,TGTGCCAGCAGTTACTGGGGGGGCCAAGAGACCCAGTACTTC,TRBV6-6,NA,TRBJ2-5,TRBD2
CASSMTGRPYEQYF,TGCGCCAGCAGCATGACGGGCAGACCCTACGAGCAGTACTTC,TRBV5-1,few,TRBJ2-7,NA
CASSQVQTHYNSPLHF,TGCGCCAGCAGCCAAGTCCAGACTCACTATAATTCACCCCTCCACTTT,TRBV4-1,few,TRBJ1-6,NA
CASSLLKTVPIYEQYF,TGTGCCAGCAGTCTGCTAAAGACAGTGCCAATTTACGAGCAGTACTTC,TRBV28,NA,TRBJ2-7,NA
CSAHPGQTYEQYF,TGCAGCGCCCACCCGGGACAGACCTACGAGCAGTACTTC,TRBV29-1,many,TRBJ2-7,TRBD1
CASSQWDSSNTEAFF,TGCGCCAGCAGCCAGTGGGACAGTTCGAACACTGAAGCTTTCTTT,TRBV4-3,NA,TRBJ1-1,TRBD1
CASSVRDRSSGNTIYF,TGTGCCAGCAGTGTCCGGGACAGAAGCTCTGGAAACACCATATATTTT,TRBV6-6,few,TRBJ1-3,TRBD1
CASRWDRARNTEAFF,TGTGCCAGCAGATGGGACAGGGCTCGGAACACTGAAGCTTTCTTT,TRBV2,NA,TRBJ1-1,TRBD1
CSARGHRGRVDQPQHF,TGCAGTGCTAGGGGACACAGGGGGCGCGTTGATCAGCCCCAGCATTTT,TRBV20-1,many,TRBJ1-5,TRBD1
CSVVLAGQMDTQYF,TGCAGCGTTGTTCTAGCGGGGCAGATGGATACGCAGTATTTT,TRBV29-1,many,TRBJ2-3,TRBD2
CASSIGTGGSSYNEQFF,TGTGCCAGTAGTATAGGTACAGGCGGAAGCTCCTACAATGAGCAGTTCTTC,TRBV19,many,TRBJ2-1,NA
CASSLGQNVFPYEQYF,TGTGCCAGCAGCTTAGGACAGAACGTCTTCCCCTACGAGCAGTACTTC,TRBV7-9,NA,TRBJ2-7,NA
CATSALGGSTDTQYF,TGTGCCACCAGCGCCCTAGGGGGCAGCACAGATACGCAGTATTTT,TRBV15,many,TRBJ2-3,TRBD1